This TCR beta chain was found in a study of blood T cell repertoires in COVID-19. Assay used: immunoSEQ multiplex PCR; TCRdb lists only in-frame clones, some missing. Of about 370,000 clones detected, approximately 92% appear once; the ten largest clones hold more than 0.8%. CDR3 length equals 13 residues. Germline loops: CDR1 SQVTM, CDR2 ANQGSEA. V shed 3 bases, J shed 0 bases, and the junction held 2 bases outside the gene matches. Source material: PBMCs or T cells enriched from blood (not recorded which). The TCR was taken from a man aged 18-30 years who had recovered from COVID-19. The chain has TRBV29-1 and TRBJ2-7; 7 bases fit TRBD1. In DNA form, the CDR3 reads TGCAGCGTTGAGGGACAGAGCTCCTACGAGCAGTACTTC. Protein product: CSVEGQSSYEQYF.